This is a list of T cell receptor beta chains from one sample in a study of blood T cells in healthy people across ages. TCRdb called the 5' RACE reads again in MiXCR, with one record for every CDR3 protein. The repertoire includes roughly 1 million distinct CDR3 sequences, around 27% of them detected once, and around 0.7% sits in the top ten. This sample was also put to use in a study of T cells of mothers and their children.

Material: blood. These receptors all come from a girl aged 2 to 9 in good health. CDR3s include the opening cysteine and the closing phenylalanine or tryptophan. Each record gives: J gene, clone size, D gene, V gene, CDR3 DNA, CDR3 protein. A D gene is named only where the DNA matches it firmly. Expanded clones get a size class; other rows say once, few or many, or leave the size out.

>TRBJ2-5|.|TRBD2|TRBV4-1
TGCGCCAGCAGCAGCGGGGAGGGGAACCAAGAGACCCAGTACTTC
CASSSGEGNQETQYF
>TRBJ2-3|few|TRBD1|TRBV20-1
TGCAGTGCTAGCGCCGGGACAGGGCTCACAGATACGCAGTATTTT
CSASAGTGLTDTQYF
>TRBJ2-5|.|TRBD1|TRBV28
TGTGCCAGCAGTCCCGGACAGGGAGTAGGATGGGAGACCCAGTACTTC
CASSPGQGVGWETQYF
>TRBJ2-1|few|TRBD1|TRBV2
TGTGCCAGCAGTGTTCTGGGACAGACCTACAATGAGCAGTTCTTC
CASSVLGQTYNEQFF
>TRBJ2-1|.|TRBD2|TRBV6-1
TGTGCCAGCAGGACCGGGACTAGCGGGATCAATGAGCAGTTCTTC
CASRTGTSGINEQFF
>TRBJ2-7|.|.|TRBV28
TGTGCCAGCAGCCAAGGGCTGGGGGTCGGGTACGAGCAGTACTTC
CASSQGLGVGYEQYF
>TRBJ2-5|.|TRBD1|TRBV24-1
TGTGCCACCAGTCCATCGGGACAGGGACGGCAGGAGACCCAGTACTTC
CATSPSGQGRQETQYF
>TRBJ2-7|.|TRBD2|TRBV5-4
TGTGCCAGCAGCTCGGGACTAGCATCACACGAGCAGTACTTC
CASSSGLASHEQYF
>TRBJ2-3|.|TRBD2|TRBV12-3/TRBV12-4
TGTGCCAGCAGCTGGACTAGCGGGATTCACACGCAGTATTTT
CASSWTSGIHTQYF
>TRBJ2-7|few|TRBD1|TRBV10-3
TGTGCCATCGGTGAGCCTACAGGGGGTGGAGAGCAGTACTTC
CAIGEPTGGGEQYF
>TRBJ2-5|.|TRBD2|TRBV4-2
TGTGCCAGCAGCCAAGATCTTCCGTACTCGGGGGGACGGGGAGAGCAGTACTTC
CASSQDLPYSGGRGEQYF
>TRBJ2-7|.|TRBD2|TRBV7-2
TGTGCCAGCAGCTCTAGCGGGGTCGAGCAGTACTTC
CASSSSGVEQYF
>TRBJ2-5|.|.|TRBV9
TGTGCCAGCAGCGTAGGTACAGGCGCCCAAGAAGAGACCCAGTACTTC
CASSVGTGAQEETQYF
>TRBJ2-7|.|TRBD2|TRBV7-9
TGTGCCAGCAGCGTGGGGGGGGTTGGCGAGCAGTACTTC
CASSVGGVGEQYF
>TRBJ2-7|few|.|TRBV29-1
TGCAGCGTTGGCCTATTAAGGGGGGAGCAGTACTTC
CSVGLLRGEQYF
>TRBJ2-5|few|TRBD1|TRBV20-1
TGCAGTGCTAGGGTCGGGACAGGGGCTGGGGAGACCCAGTACTTC
CSARVGTGAGETQYF